Below are 19 T cell receptor beta chains sequenced from a single sample in a study of T cell responses to AZD1222 COVID-19 vaccine. The data were produced by immunoSEQ multiplex PCR, yet TCRdb's version contains in-frame clones alone and is incomplete. The table lists over 150,000 clones, approximately 87% of them singletons. Here the sequenced sample was peripheral blood, taken 28 days after the second AZD1222 dose. Source of these receptors: an adult who received the AZD1222 COVID-19 vaccine.

The rearrangement uses TRBV11-2 and TRBJ2-5; possibly TRBD1 for D (6 bases). Germline assignment: CDR1 SGHAT and CDR2 FQNNGV. Trimming stripped 0 bases from V and 5 bases from J, with 19 bases between. The CDR3 is 17 amino acids. The CDR3 DNA reads as TGTGCCAGCAGCTTAGACAGATTACAGGGCTTAGGGGAGACCCAGTACTTC. Encoded protein: CASSLDRLQGLGETQYF.

The chain carries TRBV24-1 and TRBJ2-3, with 9 nucleotides matching TRBD1. V was pared by 3 bases and J by 11 bases, with 20 bases of the junction left unmatched. This CDR3 spans 18 amino acids. The germline V gene has CDR1 KGHDR and CDR2 SFDVKD. CDR3 sequence (DNA): TGTGCCACCAGTGATCTCAGGGGGGACAGGGCCCCACGGGCCAAGCAGTATTTT. Translated: CATSDLRGDRAPRAKQYF.

The rearrangement uses TRBV19 and TRBJ1-6, with no clear D. V lost 3 bases, J lost 5 bases, and 11 bases lay in between. The CDR3 covers 15 residues. Germline V gene sequence: CDR1 LNHDA, CDR2 SQIVND (reference sequence). The CDR3 spells CASSIQKQDNSPLHF. CDR3 DNA: TGTGCCAGTAGTATCCAAAAACAAGATAATTCACCCCTCCACTTT.

This clone was recorded only once. The V call is TRBV12-3 or TRBV12-4, the J call TRBJ1-2; no firm D call. The CDR3 runs 13 residues. V lost 8 bases and J lost 2, with 12 bases in between. The CDR3 bases are TGTGCCAGCTCCCTGCAGTCCAACTATGGCTACACCTTC. This sequence encodes CASSLQSNYGYTF.

This clone was observed a handful of times. This rearrangement joins TRBV29-1 to TRBJ2-1, with D hard to call. The ends were cut back, 2 bases at V and 15 bases at J, with 17 bases in the middle. The germline gives CDR1 SQVTM, CDR2 ANQGSEA. The CDR3 has 12 amino acids. The CDR3: CSVEFRSVFRFF. CDR3 DNA sequence: TGCAGCGTTGAATTTCGGTCGGTTTTTCGGTTCTTC.

The rearrangement links TRBV4-1 to TRBJ1-5, with D hard to call. Germline V gene lookup returns CDR1 MGHRA and CDR2 YSYEKL. V was clipped by 1 base and J by 4 bases, with 8 bases between them. The CDR3 loop spans 14 amino acids. The CDR3 protein is CASSQVVGNQPQHF. DNA for the CDR3: TGCGCCAGCAGCCAAGTTGTGGGGAATCAGCCCCAGCATTTT.

Turning to this clone: In this CDR3 the conserved last residue, phenylalanine or tryptophan, is missing, so a read error is likely. It is unclear where the CDR3 begins or ends on the DNA, so no DNA is shown, and the CDR3 is as TCRdb lists it. V is TRBV6-1 and J is TRBJ1-3; the listed D gene, TRBD1, was not tested against the DNA. The CDR3 is 14 residues long, ends included. The germline gives CDR1 MNHNS, CDR2 SASEGT. The chain's CDR3 is CASSEQPGQGRGGI.

This clone turned up a few times. The rearrangement links TRBV19 to TRBJ1-5; no firm D call. V shed 2 bases and J shed 4 bases, with 6 bases lying between them. The germline V gene has CDR1 LNHDA and CDR2 SQIVND (reference sequence). The CDR3 is 13 residues long. The chain's CDR3 is CASSIKANQPQHF. The CDR3, as DNA: TGTGCCAGTAGTATAAAAGCTAATCAGCCCCAGCATTTT. The complete variable domain, with remaining parts taken from reference TRBV19 and TRBJ1-5, reads DGGITQSPKYLFRKEGQNVTLSCEQNLNHDAMYWYRQDPGQGLRLIYYSQIVNDFQKGDIAEGYSVSREKKESFPLTVTSAQKNPTAFYLCASSIKANQPQHFGDGTRLSIL.

J is TRBJ1-5 and V is TRBV6-1, with D uncertain. The CDR3 has 14 amino acids. Between the trimmed V and J ends, which lost 1 base and 5 bases, there was a span of 9 bases. Per germline, CDR1 MNHNS and CDR2 SASEGT. The CDR3 loop is CASSEGVSYQPQHF. The CDR3 coding sequence is TGTGCCAGCAGTGAAGGGGTTAGTTATCAGCCCCAGCATTTT.

The chain has TRBV6-1 and TRBJ1-4; tentative D call: TRBD1 (5 bases). Trimming took 3 bases from V and 5 from J, leaving 13 bases between them. Germline V gene data show CDR1 as MNHNS and CDR2 as SASEGT. This CDR3 spans 15 amino acids. As DNA, the CDR3 is TGTGCCAGCAGTGACACCGGGACGAACAATGAAAAACTGTTTTTT. It is translated as CASSDTGTNNEKLFF.

V and J are TRBV11-1 and TRBJ1-3, with D maybe TRBD1 (5 bases). The CDR3 extends over 14 amino acids. Trimming removed 6 bases from V and 0 bases from J, with 9 bases in between. Germline CDR1 SGHAT, CDR2 FQDESV (reference sequence). The chain's CDR3 is CASRSTASGNTIYF. DNA of the CDR3: TGTGCCAGCAGATCGACAGCCTCTGGAAACACCATATATTTT. Together with reference TRBV11-1 and TRBJ1-3, the CDR3 gives the full variable domain: EAEVAQSPRYKITEKSQAVAFWCDPISGHATLYWYRQILGQGPELLVQFQDESVVDDSQLPKDRFSAERLKGVDSTLKIQPAELGDSAMYLCASRSTASGNTIYFGEGSWLTVV.

The rearrangement links TRBV6-5 to TRBJ1-5; D ambiguous. V was clipped by 0 bases and J by 3 bases, with 9 bases between them. There are 15 residues in the CDR3. Germline loops: CDR1 MNHEY, CDR2 SVGAGI. The CDR3 loop is CASSYSFPLNQPQHF. CDR3 nucleotide sequence: TGTGCCAGCAGTTACTCATTCCCGCTCAATCAGCCCCAGCATTTT.

The rearrangement links TRBV27 to TRBJ2-1, with TRBD1 as a possible D gene (6 bases). With 2 bases removed from V and 14 bases from J, the gap between germline ends came to 13 bases. Germline V gene data show CDR1 as MNHEY and CDR2 as SMNVEV (reference sequence). The CDR3 length is 12 residues. The CDR3 is CASSLIGGSEFF. In DNA, the CDR3 is TGTGCCAGCAGTTTAATTGGGGGCTCTGAGTTCTTC.

The chain combines TRBV5-8 with TRBJ2-7; D is perhaps TRBD1 (5 bases). The CDR3 loop spans 14 amino acids. The V and J ends lost 0 bases and 6 bases respectively, with 13 bases between them. Per the germline V gene, CDR1 is SGHTS and CDR2 is YDEGEE. CDR3 coding DNA: TGTGCCAGCAGCTTGGGGGGCGCGGCCGCCGAGCAGTACTTC. This codes for CASSLGGAAAEQYF.

The chain has TRBV2 and TRBJ2-7, with D unclear. This CDR3 contains 11 residues. CDR1 SNHLY and CDR2 FYNNEI come from the germline V gene. The germline V and J ends were trimmed by 3 bases and 6 bases, with 6 bases remaining between them. The CDR3 sequence is CASSDFGEQYF. CDR3 sequence (DNA): TGTGCCAGCAGTGATTTTGGCGAGCAGTACTTC.

The chain is built from TRBV5-1 and TRBJ1-6, with D possibly TRBD1 on 5 matching bases. Trimming stripped 4 bases from V and 5 bases from J, with 16 bases between. The CDR3 covers 16 residues. CDR1 SGHRS and CDR2 YFSETQ come from the germline V gene. CDR3 in DNA: TGCGCCAGCAGCCCGGTCACCGGGGCCAATAATTCACCCCTCCACTTT. It is translated as CASSPVTGANNSPLHF.

The CDR3 reads CASSLIHGVNYGYTF. The DNA of the CDR3 is TGTGCCAGTAGCCTGATCCACGGAGTAAACTATGGCTACACCTTC. The gene calls are TRBV19 and TRBJ1-2; D is ambiguous. The CDR3 covers 15 residues. Germline CDR1 LNHDA, CDR2 SQIVND (reference sequence). V was clipped by 6 bases and J by 2 bases, with 16 bases between them. The variable domain in full, with the rest retrieved from reference TRBV19 and TRBJ1-2, is DGGITQSPKYLFRKEGQNVTLSCEQNLNHDAMYWYRQDPGQGLRLIYYSQIVNDFQKGDIAEGYSVSREKKESFPLTVTSAQKNPTAFYLCASSLIHGVNYGYTFGSGTRLTVV.

The chain recombines TRBV11-2 with TRBJ1-5; no clear D. There are 12 residues in the CDR3. CDR1 and CDR2 from the germline V gene are SGHAT and FQNNGV. Between the trimmed V and J ends, which lost 5 bases and 7 bases, there was a span of 9 bases. The CDR3 DNA is TGTGCCAGCAGCAATAACGGCCAGCCCCAGCATTTT. Its translation: CASSNNGQPQHF.

In DNA, the CDR3 is TGTGCCAGCAGCCAAGATGGCCAGGCGACCCAGTACTTC. This encodes CASSQDGQATQYF. The chain employs TRBV4-2 and TRBJ2-5; D call uncertain. With 0 bases removed from V and 7 bases from J, the gap between germline ends came to 9 bases. The CDR3 length is 13 residues. Germline loops: CDR1 LGHNA, CDR2 YNFKEQ.